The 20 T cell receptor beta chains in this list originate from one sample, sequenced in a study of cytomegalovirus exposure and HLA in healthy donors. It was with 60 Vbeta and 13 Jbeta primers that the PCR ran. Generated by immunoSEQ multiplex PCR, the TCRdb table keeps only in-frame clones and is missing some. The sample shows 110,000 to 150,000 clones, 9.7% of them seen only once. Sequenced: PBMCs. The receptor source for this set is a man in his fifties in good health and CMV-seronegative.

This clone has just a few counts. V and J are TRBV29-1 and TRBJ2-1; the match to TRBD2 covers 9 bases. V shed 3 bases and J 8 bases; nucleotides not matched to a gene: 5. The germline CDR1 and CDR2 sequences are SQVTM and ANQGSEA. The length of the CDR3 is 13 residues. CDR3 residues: CSVERLAEDEQFF. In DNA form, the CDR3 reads TGCAGCGTTGAGCGACTAGCGGAGGATGAGCAGTTCTTC.

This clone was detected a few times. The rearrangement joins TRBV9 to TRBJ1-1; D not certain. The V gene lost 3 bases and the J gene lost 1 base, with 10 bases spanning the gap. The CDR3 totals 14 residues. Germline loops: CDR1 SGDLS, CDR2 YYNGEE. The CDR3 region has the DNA TGTGCCAGCAGCGAACAGACGGCGAACACTGAAGCTTTCTTT. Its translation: CASSEQTANTEAFF.

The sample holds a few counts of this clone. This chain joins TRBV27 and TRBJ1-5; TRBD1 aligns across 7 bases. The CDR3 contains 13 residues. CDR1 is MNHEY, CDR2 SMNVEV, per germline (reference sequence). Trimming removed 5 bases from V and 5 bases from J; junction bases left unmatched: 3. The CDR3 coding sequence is TGTGCCAGCAGTGAACAGGGGTATCAGCCCCAGCATTTT. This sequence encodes CASSEQGYQPQHF.

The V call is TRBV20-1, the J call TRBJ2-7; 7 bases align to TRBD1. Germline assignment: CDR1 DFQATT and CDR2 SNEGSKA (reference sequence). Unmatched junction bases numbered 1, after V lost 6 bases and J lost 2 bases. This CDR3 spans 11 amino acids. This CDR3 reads CSAGQTYEQYF. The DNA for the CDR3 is TGCAGTGCGGGACAGACCTACGAGCAGTACTTC.

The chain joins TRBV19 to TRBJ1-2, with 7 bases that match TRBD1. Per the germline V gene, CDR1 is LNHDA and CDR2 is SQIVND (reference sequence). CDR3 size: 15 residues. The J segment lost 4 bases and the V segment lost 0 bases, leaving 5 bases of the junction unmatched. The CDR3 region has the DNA TGTGCCAGTAGTATAGAGGGGACAGCATTCTATGGCTACACCTTC. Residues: CASSIEGTAFYGYTF. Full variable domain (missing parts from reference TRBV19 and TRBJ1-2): DGGITQSPKYLFRKEGQNVTLSCEQNLNHDAMYWYRQDPGQGLRLIYYSQIVNDFQKGDIAEGYSVSREKKESFPLTVTSAQKNPTAFYLCASSIEGTAFYGYTFGSGTRLTVV.

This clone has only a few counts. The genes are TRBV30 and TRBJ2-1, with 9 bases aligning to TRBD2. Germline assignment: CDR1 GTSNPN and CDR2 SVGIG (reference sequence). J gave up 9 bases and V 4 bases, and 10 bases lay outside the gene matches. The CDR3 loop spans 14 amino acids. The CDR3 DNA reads TGTGCCTGGAAGGTGTCTAGCGGGATTGGTGAGCAGTTCTTC. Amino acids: CAWKVSSGIGEQFF.

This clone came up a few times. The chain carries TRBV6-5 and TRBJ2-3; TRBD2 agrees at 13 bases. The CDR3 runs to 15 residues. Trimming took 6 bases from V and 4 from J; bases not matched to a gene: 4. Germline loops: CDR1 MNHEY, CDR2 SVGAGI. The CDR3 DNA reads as TGTGCCAGCAGACCACTAGCGGGGGGGCCAGATACGCAGTATTTT. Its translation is CASRPLAGGPDTQYF.

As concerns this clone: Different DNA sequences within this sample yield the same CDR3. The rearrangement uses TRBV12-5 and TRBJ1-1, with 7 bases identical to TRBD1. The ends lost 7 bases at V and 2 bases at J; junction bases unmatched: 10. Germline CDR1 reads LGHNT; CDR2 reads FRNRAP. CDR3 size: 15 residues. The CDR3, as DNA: TGTGCTAGTGCCCTCCAGGGGGGACGAAACACTGAAGCTTTCTTT. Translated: CASALQGGRNTEAFF.

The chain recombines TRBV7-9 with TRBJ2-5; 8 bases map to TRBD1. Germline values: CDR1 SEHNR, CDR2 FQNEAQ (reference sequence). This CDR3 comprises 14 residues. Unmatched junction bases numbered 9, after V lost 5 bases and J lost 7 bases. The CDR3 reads CASSIGTGTRTQYF. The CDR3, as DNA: TGTGCCAGCAGCATCGGGACAGGAACACGGACCCAGTACTTC.

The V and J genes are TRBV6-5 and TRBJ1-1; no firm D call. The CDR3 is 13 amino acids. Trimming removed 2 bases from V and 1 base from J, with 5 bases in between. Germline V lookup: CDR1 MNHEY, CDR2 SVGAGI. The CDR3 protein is CASSYEANTEAFF. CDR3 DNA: TGTGCCAGCAGTTACGAGGCGAACACTGAAGCTTTCTTT.

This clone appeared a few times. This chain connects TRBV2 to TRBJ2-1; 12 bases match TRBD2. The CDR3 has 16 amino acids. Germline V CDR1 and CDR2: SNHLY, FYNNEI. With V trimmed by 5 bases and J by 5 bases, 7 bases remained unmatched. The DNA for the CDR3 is TGTGCCAGCAGTTTCGGGCTAGCGGGGGGGGACAATGAGCAGTTCTTC. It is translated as CASSFGLAGGDNEQFF.

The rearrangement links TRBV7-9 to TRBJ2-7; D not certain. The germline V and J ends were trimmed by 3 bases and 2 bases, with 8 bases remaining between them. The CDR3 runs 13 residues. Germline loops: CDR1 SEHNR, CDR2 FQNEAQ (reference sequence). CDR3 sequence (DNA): TGTGCCAGCAGCTTCTCTCAGGCCTACGAGCAGTACTTC. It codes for CASSFSQAYEQYF.

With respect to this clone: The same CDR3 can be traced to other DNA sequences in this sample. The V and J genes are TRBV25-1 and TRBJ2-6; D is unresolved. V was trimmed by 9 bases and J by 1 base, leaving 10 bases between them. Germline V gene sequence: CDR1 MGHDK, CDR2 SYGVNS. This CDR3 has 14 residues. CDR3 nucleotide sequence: TGTGCCAGTTCCTACAGATCTGGGGCCAACGTCCTGACTTTC. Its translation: CASSYRSGANVLTF. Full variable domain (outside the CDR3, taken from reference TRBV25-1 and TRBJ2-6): EADIYQTPRYLVIGTGKKITLECSQTMGHDKMYWYQQDPGMELHLIHYSYGVNSTEKGDLSSESTVSRIRTEHFPLTLESARPSHTSQYLCASSYRSGANVLTFGAGSRLTVL.

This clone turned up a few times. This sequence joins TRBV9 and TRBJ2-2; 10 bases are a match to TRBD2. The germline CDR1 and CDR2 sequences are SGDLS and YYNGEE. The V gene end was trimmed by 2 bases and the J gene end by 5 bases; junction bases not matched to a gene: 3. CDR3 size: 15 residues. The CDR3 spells CASSVGLAETGELFF. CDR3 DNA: TGTGCCAGCAGCGTCGGACTAGCGGAGACCGGGGAGCTGTTTTTT.

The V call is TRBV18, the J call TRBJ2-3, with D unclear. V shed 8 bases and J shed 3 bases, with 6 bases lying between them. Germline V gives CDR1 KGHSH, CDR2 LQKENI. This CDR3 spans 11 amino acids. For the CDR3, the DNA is TGTGCCAGCCATCTAACAGATACGCAGTATTTT. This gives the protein CASHLTDTQYF.

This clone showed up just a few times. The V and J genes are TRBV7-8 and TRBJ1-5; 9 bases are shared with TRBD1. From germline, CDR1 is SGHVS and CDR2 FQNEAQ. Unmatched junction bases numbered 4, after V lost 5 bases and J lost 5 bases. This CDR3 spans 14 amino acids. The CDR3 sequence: CASSPWTGDQPQHF. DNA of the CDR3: TGTGCCAGCAGCCCGTGGACAGGGGATCAGCCCCAGCATTTT.

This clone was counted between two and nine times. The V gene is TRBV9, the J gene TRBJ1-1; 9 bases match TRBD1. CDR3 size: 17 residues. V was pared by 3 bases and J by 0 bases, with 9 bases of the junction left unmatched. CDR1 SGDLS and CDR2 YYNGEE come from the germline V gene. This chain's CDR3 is CASSDRTGEMLNTEAFF. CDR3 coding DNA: TGTGCCAGCAGCGATAGGACAGGGGAAATGTTGAACACTGAAGCTTTCTTT.

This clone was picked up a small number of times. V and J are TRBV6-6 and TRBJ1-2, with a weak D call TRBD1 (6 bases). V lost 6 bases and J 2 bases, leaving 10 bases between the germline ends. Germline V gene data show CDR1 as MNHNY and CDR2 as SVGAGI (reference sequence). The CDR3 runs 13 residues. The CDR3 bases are TGTGCCAGCAGACAGGGAGGGAACTATGGCTACACCTTC. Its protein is CASRQGGNYGYTF.

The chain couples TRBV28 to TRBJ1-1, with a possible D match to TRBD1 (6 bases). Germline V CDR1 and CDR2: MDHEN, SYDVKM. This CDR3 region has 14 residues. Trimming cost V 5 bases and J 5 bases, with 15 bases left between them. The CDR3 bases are TGTGCCAGCAGTCCGACAGGCTTCAGGACTGAAGCTTTCTTT. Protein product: CASSPTGFRTEAFF.

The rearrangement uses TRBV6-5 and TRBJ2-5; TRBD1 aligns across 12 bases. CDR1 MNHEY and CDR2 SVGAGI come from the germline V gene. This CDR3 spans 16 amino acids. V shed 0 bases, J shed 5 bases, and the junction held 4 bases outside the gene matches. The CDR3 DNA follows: TGTGCCAGCAGTTACTCGATGGGGACAGGGGGCGAGACCCAGTACTTC. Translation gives CASSYSMGTGGETQYF.